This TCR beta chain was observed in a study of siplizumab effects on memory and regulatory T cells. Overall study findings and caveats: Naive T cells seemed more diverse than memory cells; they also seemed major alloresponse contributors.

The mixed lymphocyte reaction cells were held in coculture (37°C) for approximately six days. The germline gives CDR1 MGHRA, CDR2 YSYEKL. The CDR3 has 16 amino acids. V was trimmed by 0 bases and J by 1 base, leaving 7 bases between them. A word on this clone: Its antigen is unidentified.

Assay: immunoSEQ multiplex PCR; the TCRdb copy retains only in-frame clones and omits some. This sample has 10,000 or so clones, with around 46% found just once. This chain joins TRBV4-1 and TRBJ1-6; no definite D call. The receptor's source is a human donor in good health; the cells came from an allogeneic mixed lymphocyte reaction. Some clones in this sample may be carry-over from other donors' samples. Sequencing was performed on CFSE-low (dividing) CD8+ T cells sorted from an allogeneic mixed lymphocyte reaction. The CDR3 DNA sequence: TGCGCCAGCAGCCAAGACATCAGGTCCTATAATTCACCCCTCCACTTT. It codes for CASSQDIRSYNSPLHF.